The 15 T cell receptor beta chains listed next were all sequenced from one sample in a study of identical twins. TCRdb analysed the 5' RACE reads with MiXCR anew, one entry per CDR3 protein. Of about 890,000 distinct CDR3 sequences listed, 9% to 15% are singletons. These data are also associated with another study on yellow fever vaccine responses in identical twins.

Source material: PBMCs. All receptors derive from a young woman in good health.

The CDR3 coding sequence is TGTGCCAGCAGACCGGGACAGGGCATTATTACAGGAGAGACCCAGTACTTC. This encodes CASRPGQGIITGETQYF. J is TRBJ2-5 and V is TRBV7-8; the match to TRBD1 covers 9 bases. The junction had 15 bases not matched to a gene; V was cut back by 6 bases and J by 4 bases. CDR1 and CDR2 (germline): SGHVS, FQNEAQ. This CDR3 has 17 amino acids.

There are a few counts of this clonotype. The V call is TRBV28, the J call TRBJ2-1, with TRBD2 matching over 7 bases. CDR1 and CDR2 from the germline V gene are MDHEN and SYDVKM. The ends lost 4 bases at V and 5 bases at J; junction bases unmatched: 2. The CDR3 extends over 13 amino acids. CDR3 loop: CASSYGTNNEQFF. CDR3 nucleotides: TGTGCCAGCAGTTATGGGACTAACAATGAGCAGTTCTTC.

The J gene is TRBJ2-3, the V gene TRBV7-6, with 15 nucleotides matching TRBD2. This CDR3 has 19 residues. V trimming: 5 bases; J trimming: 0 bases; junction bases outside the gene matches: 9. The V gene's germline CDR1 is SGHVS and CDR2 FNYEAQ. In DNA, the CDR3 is TGTGCCAGCAGCGCCTGGACTAGCGGGGGGGCCCGTAGCACAGATACGCAGTATTTT. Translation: CASSAWTSGGARSTDTQYF.

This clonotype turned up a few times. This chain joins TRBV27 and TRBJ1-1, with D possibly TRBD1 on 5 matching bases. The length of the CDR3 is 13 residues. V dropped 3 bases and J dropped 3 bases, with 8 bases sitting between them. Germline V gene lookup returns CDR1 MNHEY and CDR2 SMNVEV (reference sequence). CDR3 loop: CASSLGRHTEAFF. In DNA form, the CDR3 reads TGTGCCAGCAGTTTGGGGCGCCACACTGAAGCTTTCTTT.

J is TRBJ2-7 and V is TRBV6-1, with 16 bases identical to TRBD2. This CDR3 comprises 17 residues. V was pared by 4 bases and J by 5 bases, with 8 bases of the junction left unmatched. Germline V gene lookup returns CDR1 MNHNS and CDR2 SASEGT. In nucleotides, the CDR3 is TGTGCCAGCAGTGGATGGGGACTAGCGGGGGGGTCGGACGAGCAGTACGTC. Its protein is CASSGWGLAGGSDEQYV.

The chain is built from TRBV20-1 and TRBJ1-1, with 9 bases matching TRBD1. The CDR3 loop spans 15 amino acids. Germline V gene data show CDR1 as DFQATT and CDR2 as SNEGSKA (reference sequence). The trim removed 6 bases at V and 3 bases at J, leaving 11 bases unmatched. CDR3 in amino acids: CSARITGGRDTEAFF. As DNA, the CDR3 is TGCAGTGCCAGGATCACAGGGGGCCGCGACACTGAAGCTTTCTTT.

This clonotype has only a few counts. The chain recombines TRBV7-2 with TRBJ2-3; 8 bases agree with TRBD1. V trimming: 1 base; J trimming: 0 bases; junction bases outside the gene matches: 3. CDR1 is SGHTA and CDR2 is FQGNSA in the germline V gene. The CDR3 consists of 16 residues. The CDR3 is CASSLGDRLSTDTQYF. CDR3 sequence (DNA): TGTGCCAGCAGCTTAGGGGACAGGTTAAGCACAGATACGCAGTATTTT.

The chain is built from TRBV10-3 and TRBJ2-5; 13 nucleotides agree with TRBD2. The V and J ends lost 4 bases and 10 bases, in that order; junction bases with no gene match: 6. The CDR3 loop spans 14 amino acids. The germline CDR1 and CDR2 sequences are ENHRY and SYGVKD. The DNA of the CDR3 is TGTGCCATCAGTGTCAGGACTAGCGGGAGCGGCCAGTACTTC. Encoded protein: CAISVRTSGSGQYF.

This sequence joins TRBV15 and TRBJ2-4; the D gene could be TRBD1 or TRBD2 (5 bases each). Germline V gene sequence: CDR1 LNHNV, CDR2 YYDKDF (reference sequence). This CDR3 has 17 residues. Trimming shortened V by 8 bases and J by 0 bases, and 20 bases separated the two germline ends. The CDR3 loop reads CATATGDQFVAKNIQYF. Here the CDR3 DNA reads TGTGCCACCGCGACTGGGGACCAGTTTGTAGCCAAAAACATTCAGTACTTC.

The CDR3 spells CASSEELSFNQPQHF. CDR3 sequence (DNA): TGTGCCAGCAGTGAAGAGTTGTCCTTTAATCAGCCCCAGCATTTT. This chain connects TRBV2 to TRBJ1-5; D is unclear. Germline lookup yields CDR1 SNHLY and CDR2 FYNNEI. This CDR3 has 15 amino acids. The V end was cut by 1 base, the J end by 4 bases, with 11 bases between.

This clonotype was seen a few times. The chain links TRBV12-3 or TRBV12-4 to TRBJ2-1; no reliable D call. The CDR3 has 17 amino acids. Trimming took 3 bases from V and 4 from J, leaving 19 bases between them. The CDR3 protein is CASSLVVWVLGYNEQFF. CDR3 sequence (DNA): TGTGCCAGCAGTTTGGTCGTTTGGGTCCTAGGGTACAATGAGCAGTTCTTC.

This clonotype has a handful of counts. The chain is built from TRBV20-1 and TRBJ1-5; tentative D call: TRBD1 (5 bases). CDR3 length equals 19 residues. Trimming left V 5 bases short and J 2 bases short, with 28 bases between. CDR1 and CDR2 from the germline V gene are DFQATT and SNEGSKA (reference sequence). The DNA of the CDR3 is TGCAGTGCTCCCATGACAGAGGACGACGTTGTTGTTGGCAATCAGCCCCAGCATTTT. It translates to CSAPMTEDDVVVGNQPQHF.

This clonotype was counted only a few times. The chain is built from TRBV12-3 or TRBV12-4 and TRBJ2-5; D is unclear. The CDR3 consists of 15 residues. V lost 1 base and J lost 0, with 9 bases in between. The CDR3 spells CASSLGARNQETQYF. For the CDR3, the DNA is TGTGCCAGCAGTTTAGGGGCAAGAAACCAAGAGACCCAGTACTTC.

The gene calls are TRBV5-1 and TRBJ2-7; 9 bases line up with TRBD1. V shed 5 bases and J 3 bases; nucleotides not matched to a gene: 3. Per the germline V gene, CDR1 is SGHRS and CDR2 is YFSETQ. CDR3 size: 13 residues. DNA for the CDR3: TGCGCCAGCAGGACAGGGGGAGACTACGAGCAGTACTTC. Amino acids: CASRTGGDYEQYF.

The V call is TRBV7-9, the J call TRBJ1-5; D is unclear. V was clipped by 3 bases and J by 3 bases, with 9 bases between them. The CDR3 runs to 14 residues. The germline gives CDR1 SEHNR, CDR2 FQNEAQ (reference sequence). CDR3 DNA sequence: TGTGCCAGCAGCTTTGGAGGGATCAATCAGCCCCAGCATTTT. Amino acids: CASSFGGINQPQHF.